These 13 T cell receptor beta chains share one sample of origin, sequenced in a study of T cells in Graves' hyperthyroidism and ophthalmopathy. The CDR3 regions of TCR beta were amplified from RNA transcripts. Carried out on the TCR CDR3, a first-round RT-PCR used the HTBI primer set. Via MiXCR, TCRdb re-called the multiplex PCR reads, giving one row per CDR3 protein. The sample includes under 300,000 distinct CDR3 sequences, 13% seen only once; the top ten take approximately 8.6%. Sequenced sample: blood. These TCRs come from a young woman with Graves' hyperthyroidism that later progressed to Graves' ophthalmopathy.

This clonotype came up many times. V and J are TRBV7-9 and TRBJ2-7; 7 bases are shared with TRBD1. The CDR3 has 13 amino acids. V shed 5 bases, J shed 2 bases, and the junction held 3 bases outside the gene matches. Germline loops: CDR1 SEHNR, CDR2 FQNEAQ (reference sequence). CDR3 region: CASSPGQTYEQYF. The CDR3 DNA sequence: TGTGCCAGCAGCCCGGGACAGACCTACGAGCAGTACTTC.

This chain uses TRBV20-1 with TRBJ2-5, with 11 bases fitting TRBD1. V lost 3 bases to trimming and J lost 5 bases; unmatched junction nucleotides: 23. The germline gives CDR1 DFQATT, CDR2 SNEGSKA (reference sequence). CDR3 size: 20 residues. The CDR3 DNA sequence: TGCAGTGCTAGTAGTGCCAGCAGTGAGATGAGGACAGGGGGCGCTGAGACCCAGTACTTC. Translation: CSASSASSEMRTGGAETQYF.

This clonotype was seen repeatedly, ten times or more. The chain carries TRBV13 and TRBJ2-7; maybe TRBD1 (5 bases). Germline CDR1 PRHDT, CDR2 FYEKMQ (reference sequence). This CDR3 is built from 16 residues. Trimming shortened V by 5 bases and J by 2 bases, and 19 bases separated the two germline ends. The CDR3 DNA is TGTGCCAGCAGCCCCTGGCAGACAGTAGGGGCCTACGAGCAGTACTTC. Its translation: CASSPWQTVGAYEQYF.

In its sample, this clonotype was seen many times. V usage is TRBV24-1 and J usage is TRBJ1-2; D ambiguous. The CDR3 totals 14 residues. The V gene lost 1 base and the J gene lost 2 bases, with 7 bases spanning the gap. In germline, CDR1 is KGHDR, CDR2 SFDVKD. The CDR3 spells CATSDLRRNYGYTF. CDR3 DNA: TGTGCCACCAGTGATTTAAGGCGGAACTATGGCTACACCTTC.

J is TRBJ2-7 and V is TRBV7-3; D remains ambiguous. The CDR3 extends over 14 amino acids. Germline loops: CDR1 SGHTA, CDR2 FQGTGA. Trimming left V 5 bases short and J 0 bases short, with 11 bases between. The DNA for the CDR3 is TGTGCCAGCAGCCTAAACAGCGACTCCTACGAGCAGTACTTC. Its protein product is CASSLNSDSYEQYF.

CDR3 residues: CASSLAGGVNTEAFF. CDR3 coding DNA: TGTGCCAGCAGCCTCGCGGGGGGGGTAAACACTGAAGCTTTCTTT. The genes are TRBV9 and TRBJ1-1; weak D call: TRBD1 (5 bases). V was cut by 4 bases and J by 2 bases, with 15 bases left in between. Per germline, CDR1 SGDLS and CDR2 YYNGEE. CDR3 size: 15 residues.

Many counts were recorded for this clonotype. This sequence joins TRBV11-1 and TRBJ1-5; weak D call: TRBD1 (5 bases). V was cut by 2 bases and J by 0 bases, with 17 bases left in between. This CDR3 region has 18 residues. CDR1 and CDR2 (germline): SGHAT, FQDESV (reference sequence). The CDR3 loop reads CASSLSGGQVTSNQPQHF. The CDR3 region has the DNA TGTGCCAGCAGCTTATCGGGGGGTCAAGTCACTAGCAATCAGCCCCAGCATTTT. Complete variable domain (other parts from reference TRBV11-1 and TRBJ1-5): EAEVAQSPRYKITEKSQAVAFWCDPISGHATLYWYRQILGQGPELLVQFQDESVVDDSQLPKDRFSAERLKGVDSTLKIQPAELGDSAMYLCASSLSGGQVTSNQPQHFGDGTRLSIL.

This clonotype was seen only a few times. The chain uses TRBV4-2 and TRBJ2-7; 7 bases agree with TRBD2. The CDR3 runs 16 residues. CDR1 is LGHNA, CDR2 YNFKEQ, per germline. V was clipped by 4 bases and J by 1 base; unmatched bases: 10. The CDR3 sequence: CASSPQTGTTSYEQYF. CDR3 sequence (DNA): TGTGCCAGCAGCCCCCAGACCGGGACTACATCCTACGAGCAGTACTTC.

This clonotype was observed at least ten times. The chain couples TRBV10-3 to TRBJ2-1; 10 nucleotides line up with TRBD1. The CDR3 spans 12 residues. Germline V lookup: CDR1 ENHRY, CDR2 SYGVKD. V dropped 10 bases and J dropped 10; count of bases not matched to a gene: 7. The CDR3: CATWDRGWEQFF. The CDR3 DNA reads as TGTGCCACCTGGGACAGGGGATGGGAGCAGTTCTTC.

This clonotype has more than one count but fewer than ten. This may be a read error: a much more frequent sequence differs by one nucleotide. The J gene is TRBJ1-2, the V gene TRBV6-2 or TRBV6-3; D is undetermined. Germline V gene data show CDR1 as MNHEY and CDR2 as SVGEGT. The CDR3 is 13 amino acids. Written as DNA, the CDR3 is TGTGCCGGCAGTCCAGTGGAGCCCTATGGCTACACCTTC. It is translated as CAGSPVEPYGYTF.

The sample holds many counts of this clonotype. CDR3 amino acids: CASSLNRVGGYEQYF. As DNA, the CDR3 is TGTGCCAGCAGTTTGAACAGGGTTGGGGGCTACGAGCAGTACTTC. The rearrangement links TRBV27 to TRBJ2-7; TRBD1 might be the D (6 bases). Germline CDR1 and CDR2: MNHEY and SMNVEV (reference sequence). The CDR3 extends over 15 amino acids. V gave up 3 bases and J gave up 3 bases, with 15 bases separating them.

This clonotype showed up just a few times. Given a much more abundant clone one base away, this may be a read error. The rearrangement joins TRBV7-2 to TRBJ1-6; D gene unclear. The CDR3 has 11 amino acids. CDR1 SGHTA and CDR2 FQGNSA come from the germline V gene. Between the trimmed V and J ends, which lost 5 bases and 14 bases, there was a span of 10 bases. CDR3 nucleotide sequence: TGTGCCAGCAGCGCCAGTGGAGCCCTCCACTTT. This translates into CASSASGALHF.

Note on this clonotype: A much more abundant neighbour one base away suggests this may be a read error. The chain recombines TRBV27 with TRBJ2-7; TRBD2 is a possible D gene (6 bases). The CDR3 is made up of 13 amino acids. Germline lookup yields CDR1 MNHEY and CDR2 SMNVEV (reference sequence). Trimming left V 2 bases short and J 6 bases short, with 11 bases between. CDR3 loop: CASSLGEECEQYF. Written as DNA, the CDR3 is TGTGCCAGCAGTTTAGGGGAGGAATGCGAGCAGTACTTC.